The entry below describes one T cell receptor (beta chain). The timepoints at which blood was sampled were baseline, cycle 4 day 1, and cycle 7 day 1. Clones were read by immunoSEQ multiplex PCR, and TCRdb kept only the in-frame ones, dropping some. The table records over 85,000 clones, 90% to 95% of them present only once. The sample is drawn from a study of OX40 agonist ivuxolimab in advanced cancers. The overall study: Those treated in dose escalation had hepatocellular carcinoma, melanoma, renal cell cancer or head and neck cancer.

Per the germline V gene, CDR1 is LNHDA and CDR2 is SQIVND (reference sequence). The CDR3 is 12 amino acids. The V and J ends lost 4 bases and 9 bases respectively, with 11 bases between them. The sequence was obtained from an adult with an advanced solid tumor such as melanoma, head and neck, liver or kidney cancer. The rearrangement joins TRBV19 to TRBJ2-3; D call uncertain. This material consisted of CD4+ or CD8+ T cells sorted from blood, taken in a trial of the OX40 agonist ivuxolimab. The CDR3 DNA sequence: TGTGCCAGTAGTACCGGAACTCAAACGCAGTATTTT. Residues: CASSTGTQTQYF.